This T cell receptor (beta chain) is drawn from a study of T cell repertoires in cytomegalovirus infection. Study-wide background: CMV infection together with matching HLA type was indicated by public TCR beta signatures.

The CDR3 loop spans 14 amino acids. J gave up 9 bases and V 7 bases, and 8 bases lay outside the gene matches. Looked up from germline, CDR1 is SGHRS and CDR2 is YFSETQ. TCRdb called the reads again in MiXCR, with one record for every CDR3 protein. The table lists tens of thousands of distinct CDR3 sequences, about 30% of them singletons. This clonotype was counted a single time. The antigen is undetermined. This chain links TRBV5-1 with TRBJ2-3, with TRBD2 matching over 13 bases. This TCR derives from a human donor in good health (CMV status not recorded). Some clones in this sample may be carry-over from other donors' samples. The sequenced material came from PBMCs, sequenced either directly or after in vitro stimulation (not recorded which). For the CDR3, the DNA is TGCGCCAGCCAAGGGACTAGCGGGACCCACACGCAGTATTTT. Its protein is CASQGTSGTHTQYF.